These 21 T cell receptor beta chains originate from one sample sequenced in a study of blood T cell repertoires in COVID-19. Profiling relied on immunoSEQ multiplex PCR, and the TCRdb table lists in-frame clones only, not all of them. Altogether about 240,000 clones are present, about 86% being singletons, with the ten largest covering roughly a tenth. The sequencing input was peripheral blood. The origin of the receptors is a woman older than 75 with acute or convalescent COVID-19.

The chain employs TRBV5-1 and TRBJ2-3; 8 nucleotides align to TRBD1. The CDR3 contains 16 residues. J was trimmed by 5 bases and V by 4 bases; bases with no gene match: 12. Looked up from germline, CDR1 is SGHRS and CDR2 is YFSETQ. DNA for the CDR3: TGCGCCAGCAGCACCCAGACAGGGGCGATGGGAGATACGCAGTATTTT. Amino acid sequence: CASSTQTGAMGDTQYF.

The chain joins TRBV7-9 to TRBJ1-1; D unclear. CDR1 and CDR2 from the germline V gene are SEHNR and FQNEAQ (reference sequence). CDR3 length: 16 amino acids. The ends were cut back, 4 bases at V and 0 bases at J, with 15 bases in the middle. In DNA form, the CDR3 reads TGTGCCAGCAGCTCTAGTCAGATCACGATGAACACTGAAGCTTTCTTT. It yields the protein CASSSSQITMNTEAFF.

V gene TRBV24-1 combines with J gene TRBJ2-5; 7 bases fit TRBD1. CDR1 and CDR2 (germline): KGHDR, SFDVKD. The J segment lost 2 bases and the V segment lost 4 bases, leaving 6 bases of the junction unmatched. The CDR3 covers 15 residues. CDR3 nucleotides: TGTGCCACCAGTGACCTTGGACAGGCTCAAGAGACCCAGTACTTC. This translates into CATSDLGQAQETQYF.

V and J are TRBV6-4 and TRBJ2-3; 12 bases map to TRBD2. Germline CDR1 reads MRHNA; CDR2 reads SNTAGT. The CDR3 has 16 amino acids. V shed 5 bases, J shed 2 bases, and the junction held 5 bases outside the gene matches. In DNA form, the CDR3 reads TGTGCCAGCAGTCCGACTAGCGGGGGTTTCACAGATACGCAGTATTTT. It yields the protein CASSPTSGGFTDTQYF.

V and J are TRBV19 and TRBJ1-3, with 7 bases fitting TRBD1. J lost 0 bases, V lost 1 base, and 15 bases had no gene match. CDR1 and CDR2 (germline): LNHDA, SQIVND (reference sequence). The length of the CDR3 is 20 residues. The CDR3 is CASSIARQGSAAYSGNTIYF. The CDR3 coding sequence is TGTGCCAGTAGTATAGCCAGACAGGGCTCTGCTGCCTACTCTGGAAACACCATATATTTT.

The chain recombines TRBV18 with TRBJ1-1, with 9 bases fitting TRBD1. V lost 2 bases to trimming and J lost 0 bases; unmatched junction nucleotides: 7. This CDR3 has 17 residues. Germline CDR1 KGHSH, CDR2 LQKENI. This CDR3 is CASSPGDRVAMNTEAFF. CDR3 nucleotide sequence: TGTGCCAGCTCACCAGGGGACAGGGTAGCCATGAACACTGAAGCTTTCTTT.

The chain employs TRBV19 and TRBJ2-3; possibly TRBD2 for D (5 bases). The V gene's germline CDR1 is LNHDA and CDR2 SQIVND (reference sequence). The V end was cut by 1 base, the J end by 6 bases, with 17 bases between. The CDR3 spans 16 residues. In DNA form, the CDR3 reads TGTGCCAGTAGTATAGGGGCTAGAGCGGTCGCGGATACGCAGTATTTT. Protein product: CASSIGARAVADTQYF.

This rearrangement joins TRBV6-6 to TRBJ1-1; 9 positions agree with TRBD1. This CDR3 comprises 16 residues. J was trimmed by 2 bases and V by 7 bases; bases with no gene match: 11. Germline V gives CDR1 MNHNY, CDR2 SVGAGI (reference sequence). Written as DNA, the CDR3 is TGTGCCAGCACTCGGGACAGGGTAAAGATAAACACTGAAGCTTTCTTT. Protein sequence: CASTRDRVKINTEAFF.

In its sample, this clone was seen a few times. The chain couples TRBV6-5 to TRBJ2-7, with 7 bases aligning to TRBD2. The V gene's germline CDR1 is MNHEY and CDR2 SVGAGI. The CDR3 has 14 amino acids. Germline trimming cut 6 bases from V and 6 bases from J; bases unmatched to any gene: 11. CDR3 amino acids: CASSRRGGLGEQYF. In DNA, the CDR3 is TGTGCCAGCAGCCGACGGGGAGGGTTGGGCGAGCAGTACTTC.

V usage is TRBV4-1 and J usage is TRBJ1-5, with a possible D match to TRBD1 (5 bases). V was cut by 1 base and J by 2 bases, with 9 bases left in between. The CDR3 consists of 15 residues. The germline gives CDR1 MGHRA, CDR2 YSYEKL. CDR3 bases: TGCGCCAGCAGCCAAGGTGGGGGGGGCAATCAGCCCCAGCATTTT. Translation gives CASSQGGGGNQPQHF.

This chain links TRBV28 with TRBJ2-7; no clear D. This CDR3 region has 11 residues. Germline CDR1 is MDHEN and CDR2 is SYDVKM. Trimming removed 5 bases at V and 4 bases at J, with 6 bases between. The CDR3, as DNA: TGTGCCAGCAGTGAAGAGTACGAGCAGTACTTC. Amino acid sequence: CASSEEYEQYF.

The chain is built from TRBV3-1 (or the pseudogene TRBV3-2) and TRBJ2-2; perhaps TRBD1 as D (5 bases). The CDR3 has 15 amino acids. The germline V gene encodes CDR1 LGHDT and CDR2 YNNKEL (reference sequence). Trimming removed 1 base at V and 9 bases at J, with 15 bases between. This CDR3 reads CASSQGPTGAWELFF. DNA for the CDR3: TGTGCCAGCAGCCAAGGGCCTACTGGGGCTTGGGAGCTGTTTTTT.

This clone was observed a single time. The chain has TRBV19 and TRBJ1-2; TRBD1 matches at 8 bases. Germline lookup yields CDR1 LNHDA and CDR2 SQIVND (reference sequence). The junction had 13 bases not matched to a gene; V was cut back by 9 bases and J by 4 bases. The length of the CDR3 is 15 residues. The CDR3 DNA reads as TGTGCCAGCAGGATTGGGACAGGACCCCGCTATGGCTACACCTTC. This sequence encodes CASRIGTGPRYGYTF. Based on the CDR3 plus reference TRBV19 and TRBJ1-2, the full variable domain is DGGITQSPKYLFRKEGQNVTLSCEQNLNHDAMYWYRQDPGQGLRLIYYSQIVNDFQKGDIAEGYSVSREKKESFPLTVTSAQKNPTAFYLCASRIGTGPRYGYTFGSGTRLTVV.

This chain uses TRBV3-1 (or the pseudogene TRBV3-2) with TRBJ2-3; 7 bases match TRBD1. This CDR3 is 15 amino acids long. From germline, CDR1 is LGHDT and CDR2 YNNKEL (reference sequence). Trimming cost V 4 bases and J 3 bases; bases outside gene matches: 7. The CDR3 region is CASSPRQGGTDTQYF. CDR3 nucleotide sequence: TGTGCCAGCAGCCCCCGACAGGGTGGAACAGATACGCAGTATTTT.

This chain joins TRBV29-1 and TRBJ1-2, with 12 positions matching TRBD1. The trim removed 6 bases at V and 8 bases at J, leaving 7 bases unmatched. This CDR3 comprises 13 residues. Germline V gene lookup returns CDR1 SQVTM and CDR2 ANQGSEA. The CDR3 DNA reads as TGCAGCGTGATGGGACAGGGGGCAAGCGGCTACACCTTC. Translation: CSVMGQGASGYTF.

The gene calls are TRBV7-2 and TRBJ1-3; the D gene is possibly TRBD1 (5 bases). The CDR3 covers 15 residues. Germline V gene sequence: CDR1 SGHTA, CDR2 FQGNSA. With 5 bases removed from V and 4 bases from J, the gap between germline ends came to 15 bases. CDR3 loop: CASSRGMAGGNTIYF. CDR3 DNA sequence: TGTGCCAGCAGCCGGGGGATGGCGGGCGGAAACACCATATATTTT.

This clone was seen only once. The CDR3 region is CASSLGDSVNSPLHF. In DNA form, the CDR3 reads TGTGCCAGCTCACTTGGGGACTCAGTTAATTCACCCCTCCACTTT. The genes are TRBV18 and TRBJ1-6, with D possibly being TRBD1 (5 bases). The length of the CDR3 is 15 residues. The V end was cut by 4 bases, the J end by 6 bases, with 13 bases between. Per germline, CDR1 KGHSH and CDR2 LQKENI.

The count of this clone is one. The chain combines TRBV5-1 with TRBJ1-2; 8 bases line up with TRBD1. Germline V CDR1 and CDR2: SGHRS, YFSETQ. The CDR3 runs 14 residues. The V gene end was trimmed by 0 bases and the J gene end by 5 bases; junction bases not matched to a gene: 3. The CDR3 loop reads CASSLDRGAYGYTF. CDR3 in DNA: TGCGCCAGCAGCTTGGACAGGGGGGCGTATGGCTACACCTTC.

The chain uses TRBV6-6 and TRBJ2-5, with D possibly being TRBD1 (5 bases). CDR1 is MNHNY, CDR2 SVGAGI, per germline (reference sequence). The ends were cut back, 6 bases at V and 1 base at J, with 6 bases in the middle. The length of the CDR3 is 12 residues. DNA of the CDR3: TGTGCCAGCAGAGACAGCCAAGAGACCCAGTACTTC. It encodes CASRDSQETQYF.

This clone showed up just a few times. The CDR3 sequence is CASSMTQGRVRPGELFF. The CDR3 DNA reads TGTGCCAGCAGCATGACACAGGGTCGTGTTCGTCCCGGGGAGCTGTTTTTT. J is TRBJ2-2 and V is TRBV14; D may be TRBD1 (6 bases). The CDR3 totals 17 residues. In germline, CDR1 is SGHDN, CDR2 FVKESK. Trimming took 5 bases from V and 6 from J, leaving 22 bases between them.

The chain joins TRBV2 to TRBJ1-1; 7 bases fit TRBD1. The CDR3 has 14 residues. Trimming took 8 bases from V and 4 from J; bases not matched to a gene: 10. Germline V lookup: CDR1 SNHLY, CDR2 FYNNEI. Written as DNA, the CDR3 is TGTGCCAGCTTGATCTCGACAGGGAGCACTGAAGCTTTCTTT. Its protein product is CASLISTGSTEAFF.